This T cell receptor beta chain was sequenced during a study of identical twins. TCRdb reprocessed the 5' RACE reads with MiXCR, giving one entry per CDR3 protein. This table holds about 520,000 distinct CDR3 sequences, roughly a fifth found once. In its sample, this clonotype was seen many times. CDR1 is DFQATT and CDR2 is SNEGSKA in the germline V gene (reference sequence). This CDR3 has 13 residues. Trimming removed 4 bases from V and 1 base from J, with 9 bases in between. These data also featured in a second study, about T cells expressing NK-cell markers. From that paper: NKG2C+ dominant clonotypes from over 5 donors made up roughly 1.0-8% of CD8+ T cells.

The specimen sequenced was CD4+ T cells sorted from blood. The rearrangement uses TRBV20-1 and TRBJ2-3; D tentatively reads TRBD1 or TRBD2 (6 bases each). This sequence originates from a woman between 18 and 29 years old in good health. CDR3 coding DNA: TGCAGTGCTAACGGGGGCGGCACAGATACGCAGTATTTT. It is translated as CSANGGGTDTQYF.